Listed here are 17 T cell receptor beta chains from one sample, sequenced in a study of cytomegalovirus exposure and HLA in healthy donors. PCR employed 60 Vbeta and 13 Jbeta primers. Sequencing was performed with immunoSEQ multiplex PCR; in TCRdb, only in-frame clones are kept and a portion is missing. The sample records about 120,000 clones, 65% to 80% being singletons. The sequencing input was PBMCs. These receptors were obtained from a middle-aged woman in good health and CMV-seropositive.

V and J are TRBV19 and TRBJ2-7, with D perhaps matching TRBD2 (6 bases). CDR3 length: 15 residues. Per the germline V gene, CDR1 is LNHDA and CDR2 is SQIVND (reference sequence). Deletions cut 5 bases from V and 5 bases from J, with 19 bases between. CDR3 protein: CASSVRGGITDEQYF. In DNA, the CDR3 is TGTGCCAGTAGTGTGAGGGGAGGTATTACGGACGAGCAGTACTTC. The variable domain in full, with the rest retrieved from reference TRBV19 and TRBJ2-7, is DGGITQSPKYLFRKEGQNVTLSCEQNLNHDAMYWYRQDPGQGLRLIYYSQIVNDFQKGDIAEGYSVSREKKESFPLTVTSAQKNPTAFYLCASSVRGGITDEQYFGPGTRLTVT.

This chain joins TRBV5-1 and TRBJ2-7, with TRBD2 matching over 8 bases. Germline V gene lookup returns CDR1 SGHRS and CDR2 YFSETQ. V dropped 0 bases and J dropped 2; count of bases not matched to a gene: 4. This CDR3 has 15 amino acids. The CDR3 nucleotides read TGCGCCAGCAGCTTGGTCGGCGGGGGGACCTACGAGCAGTACTTC. This codes for CASSLVGGGTYEQYF.

This rearrangement joins TRBV4-1 to TRBJ1-1, with 8 bases matching TRBD1. V trimming: 1 base; J trimming: 3 bases; junction bases outside the gene matches: 7. The CDR3 contains 16 residues. Per the germline V gene, CDR1 is MGHRA and CDR2 is YSYEKL. CDR3 residues: CASSQGAGGSDTEAFF. The CDR3 DNA sequence: TGCGCCAGCAGCCAAGGAGCAGGGGGCTCGGACACTGAAGCTTTCTTT.

The rearrangement links TRBV25-1 to TRBJ2-3; perhaps TRBD2 as D (6 bases). Per the germline V gene, CDR1 is MGHDK and CDR2 is SYGVNS. Trimming shortened V by 2 bases and J by 2 bases, and 11 bases separated the two germline ends. The CDR3 totals 15 residues. The CDR3 DNA reads as TGTGCCAGCAGTGAAGCCGGGAGCCCCACAGATACGCAGTATTTT. This gives the protein CASSEAGSPTDTQYF.

The CDR3 is CASSPGQGGTNTEAFF. The CDR3 coding sequence is TGTGCCAGCTCACCCGGACAGGGGGGGACGAACACTGAAGCTTTCTTT. The genes are TRBV18 and TRBJ1-1, with 10 positions matching TRBD1. Trimming removed 3 bases from V and 1 base from J; junction bases left unmatched: 5. CDR1 and CDR2 (germline): KGHSH, LQKENI. This CDR3 has 16 amino acids.

This clone was recorded once. The chain is built from TRBV6-5 and TRBJ2-5, with 8 bases that match TRBD2. CDR3 length: 14 amino acids. V trimming: 8 bases; J trimming: 5 bases; junction bases outside the gene matches: 10. Germline V gene sequence: CDR1 MNHEY, CDR2 SVGAGI. In nucleotides, the CDR3 is TGTGCCAGCCATAGGGCGGGGGGCCGCGAGACCCAGTACTTC. It codes for CASHRAGGRETQYF.

The rearrangement uses TRBV25-1 and TRBJ2-1, with D perhaps matching TRBD2 (6 bases). Germline-derived CDR1 and CDR2 are MGHDK and SYGVNS. This CDR3 is built from 12 residues. Trimming removed 6 bases from V and 10 bases from J, with 13 bases in between. This chain's CDR3 is CASRYSGEEQFF. CDR3 nucleotide sequence: TGTGCCAGCAGATATAGCGGAGAAGAGCAGTTCTTC.

This chain connects TRBV2 to TRBJ1-6; possibly TRBD1 for D (5 bases). The CDR3 is 17 amino acids. The germline V gene encodes CDR1 SNHLY and CDR2 FYNNEI. Trimming left V 3 bases short and J 0 bases short, with 12 bases between. CDR3: CASSEGQKSSYNSPLHF. Written as DNA, the CDR3 is TGTGCCAGCAGTGAGGGGCAGAAGAGCTCCTATAATTCACCCCTCCACTTT.

The chain is built from TRBV7-9 and TRBJ1-6, with TRBD1 matching over 7 bases. Germline CDR1 SEHNR, CDR2 FQNEAQ (reference sequence). Trimming took 1 base from V and 0 from J; bases not matched to a gene: 0. The CDR3 runs 16 residues. The CDR3 sequence: CASSLGTGSYNSPLHF. CDR3 bases: TGTGCCAGCAGCTTAGGGACAGGCTCCTATAATTCACCCCTCCACTTT.

This chain connects TRBV30 to TRBJ1-1, with 8 bases fitting TRBD1. Unmatched junction bases numbered 4, after V lost 0 bases and J lost 10 bases. CDR1 GTSNPN and CDR2 SVGIG come from the germline V gene (reference sequence). The CDR3 length is 12 residues. The CDR3 DNA is TGTGCCTGGAGTGTGGCCAGGGGGCGAGCTTTCTTT. Amino acids: CAWSVARGRAFF.

This clone came up a few times. The chain is built from TRBV7-9 and TRBJ2-3; 10 bases map to TRBD2. The CDR3 has 16 amino acids. Per the germline V gene, CDR1 is SEHNR and CDR2 is FQNEAQ (reference sequence). Unmatched junction bases numbered 7, after V lost 5 bases and J lost 2 bases. The CDR3 DNA follows: TGTGCCAGCAGCGAGAGCGGGAGGGCGGTCACAGATACGCAGTATTTT. Encoded protein: CASSESGRAVTDTQYF.

The rearrangement links TRBV7-9 to TRBJ2-7; a weak D match, TRBD1 (5 bases). Germline CDR1 reads SEHNR; CDR2 reads FQNEAQ (reference sequence). Trimming took off 4 bases at V and 2 bases at J, with 12 bases between the two ends. There are 14 residues in the CDR3. CDR3 amino acids: CASSYSDRPYEQYF. Written as DNA, the CDR3 is TGTGCCAGCAGCTACAGCGACAGACCCTACGAGCAGTACTTC.

The V and J genes are TRBV6-5 and TRBJ1-6; 9 nucleotides line up with TRBD1. Germline trimming cut 7 bases from V and 7 bases from J; bases unmatched to any gene: 2. This CDR3 is built from 13 residues. Germline V gene lookup returns CDR1 MNHEY and CDR2 SVGAGI. DNA for the CDR3: TGTGCCAGCAACACAGGGGGCAATTCACCCCTCCACTTT. It is translated as CASNTGGNSPLHF.

V usage is TRBV19 and J usage is TRBJ2-1; D might be TRBD2 (5 bases). This CDR3 has 15 amino acids. In germline, CDR1 is LNHDA, CDR2 SQIVND (reference sequence). V dropped 1 base and J dropped 4 bases, with 11 bases sitting between them. CDR3 amino acids: CASSIGTLDYNEQFF. DNA of the CDR3: TGTGCCAGTAGTATAGGGACTCTGGATTACAATGAGCAGTTCTTC.

This chain links TRBV30 with TRBJ2-5, with TRBD2 as a possible D gene (6 bases). The ends were cut back, 5 bases at V and 5 bases at J, with 15 bases in the middle. The CDR3 is 13 residues long. From germline, CDR1 is GTSNPN and CDR2 SVGIG (reference sequence). The CDR3, as DNA: TGTGCCTGGGCCGGGACTGTAGAGGAGACCCAGTACTTC. Encoded protein: CAWAGTVEETQYF.

This rearrangement joins TRBV11-1 to TRBJ2-7; no clear D. The CDR3 contains 15 residues. V lost 1 base and J 0 bases, leaving 10 bases between the germline ends. CDR1 and CDR2 (germline): SGHAT, FQDESV (reference sequence). The CDR3 DNA sequence: TGTGCCAGCAGCTTAGGGGCGTACAGCTCCTACGAGCAGTACTTC. Amino acid sequence: CASSLGAYSSYEQYF. Complete variable domain (other parts from reference TRBV11-1 and TRBJ2-7): EAEVAQSPRYKITEKSQAVAFWCDPISGHATLYWYRQILGQGPELLVQFQDESVVDDSQLPKDRFSAERLKGVDSTLKIQPAELGDSAMYLCASSLGAYSSYEQYFGPGTRLTVT.

The gene calls are TRBV7-8 and TRBJ2-7; maybe TRBD1 (6 bases). Germline-derived CDR1 and CDR2 are SGHVS and FQNEAQ. The CDR3 loop spans 14 amino acids. V dropped 1 base and J dropped 5 bases, with 12 bases sitting between them. The CDR3 sequence is CASSLVRTVHEQYF. CDR3 nucleotide sequence: TGTGCCAGCAGCTTAGTGCGGACAGTTCACGAGCAGTACTTC.